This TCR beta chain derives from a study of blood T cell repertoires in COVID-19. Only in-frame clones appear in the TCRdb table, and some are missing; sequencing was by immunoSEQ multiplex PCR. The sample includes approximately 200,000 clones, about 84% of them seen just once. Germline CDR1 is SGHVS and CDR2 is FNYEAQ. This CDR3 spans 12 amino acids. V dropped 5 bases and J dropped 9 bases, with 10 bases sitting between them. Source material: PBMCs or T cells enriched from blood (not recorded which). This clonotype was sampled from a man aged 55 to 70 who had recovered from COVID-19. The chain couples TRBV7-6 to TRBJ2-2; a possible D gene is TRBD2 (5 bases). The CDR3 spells CASSPLARELFF. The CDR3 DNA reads TGTGCCAGCAGCCCCCTAGCCCGGGAGCTGTTTTTT.